The present TCR beta chain was sequenced within a study of control samples from healthy donors and cancer patients. Profiling relied on immunoSEQ multiplex PCR, and the TCRdb table lists in-frame clones only, not all of them. The sample holds some 120,000 clones, about 93% seen once. Germline values: CDR1 MGHDK, CDR2 SYGVNS. Unmatched junction bases numbered 10, after V lost 3 bases and J lost 6 bases. The CDR3 runs 15 residues. Sequenced: blood. This TCR was recovered from a man between 18 and 35 years old in good health. The V call is TRBV25-1, the J call TRBJ1-1; 7 bases align to TRBD1. In nucleotides, the CDR3 is TGTGCCAGCAGTGATTTAGGGGGCAACAGCGCTGAAGCTTTCTTT. It codes for CASSDLGGNSAEAFF.